The entry below describes one TCR beta chain. This clonotype has only a few counts. Its antigen is still unknown. Per-base qualities were not stored, and no clone one base away is much larger. In the germline V gene, CDR1 corresponds to KGHDR and CDR2 to SFDVKD. Deletion took 9 bases off V and 7 bases off J, with a span of 15 bases between the germline ends. CDR3 length: 13 amino acids, cysteine to phenylalanine. Solely the CDR3 DNA is kept, with 39 bases framed from the first base. This entry comes from a study of blood T cells in healthy people across ages (dated by TCRdb to the mid-2010s). The study in broad terms: In model experiments, template switching captured roughly one uniquely barcoded TCR beta cDNA molecule for every two T cells. Using deep sequencing normalized with unique cDNA molecular identifiers, the study measured how TCR beta repertoire diversity changes with age. Four age groups were formed from the donors: young (average approximately 15 years), middle-aged (more than 35), aged (under 70) and long-lived (about 75). To avoid experimental bias, donors of different ages were distributed randomly across sequencing lanes. Using the same blood draw, the study looked at two additional independent replicas of 1 million unique cDNA reads for two donors, one aged 18 to 30 and the other aged 80 or older.

The method behind the library was 5' RACE. This sample was sequenced with an Illumina HiSeq 2500. A second about 7 to 11 cycle PCR used a sample-barcoded 5' primer and a J-beta primer mix. A template-switch 5' adaptor carrying 12 random nucleotides introduced a unique molecular identifier onto each TCR beta cDNA molecule. Each sample yielded at least 3 million CDR3-containing paired-end reads. First-strand cDNA synthesis was performed from all RNA using the Mint cDNA synthesis kit, with priming by a TRBC-specific oligonucleotide. Following uracil-DNA glycosylase treatment, a first 18-cycle PCR with universal primers M1SS and BC2_uni_R was performed on all cDNA. The study's own analysis went as follows. For normalization, 1 million high-quality reads were randomly selected from each sample, with every read carrying a distinct molecular identifier. Reads with shared molecular identifiers were discarded instead of being binned into consensus sequences. MiTCR, with a Q25 quality threshold and the strictest error-elimination algorithm, was used for CDR3 identification, clonotype clustering and error correction. A nonparametric unseen species model with Euler transformation was used to estimate a lower bound on total TCR beta diversity. The raw public reads went through TCRdb reprocessing: fastp at Q25, MiXCR clone calling, in-frame beta chains kept. CDR3 protein sequences are deduplicated, and each keeps its most common genes and DNA. It is TCRdb's table, rather than the study itself, that gives the V and J calls and clone size. In this sample the table shows over 1,300,000 distinct CDR3 sequences, roughly 59% of which occur a single time. Jointly, the top ten make up under 8.5% of the sample.

The 35 to 40 donors, aged 6 to 90 years, were systemically healthy Caucasian individuals from Russia. Roughly 9.5 milliliters of peripheral blood were drawn from each donor into EDTA-treated Vacutainer tubes. Ficoll-Paque density-gradient centrifugation was used to isolate PBMCs, with at least 7 million obtained per sample. Total RNA was extracted from PBMCs with Trizol reagent, with at least 6 micrograms obtained per sample. The percentages of naive CD45RAhigh/CD27high T cells were determined by flow cytometry on a PBMC aliquot from every donor. The full study reports these points: Estimates of total diversity based on one million sequenced T cells were regarded as lower bounds and as underestimates. Compared with the aged group, the long-lived group had more naive CD4+ T cells, fewer expanded clones and increased TCR diversity, suggesting age selection. Because the CMV infection status of the donors was unknown, age-related changes in expanded clonotypes may potentially have been confounded. Since profiling was done on bulk unsorted PBMCs, naive and antigen-experienced compartments could not be conclusively compared. Observed TCR beta diversity correlated strongly with the percentage of naive T cells measured by flow cytometry. As age increased, observed TCR beta diversity per million T cells dropped in a roughly linear way, and a significant reduction was already evident by age 40.

This clonotype was obtained from a man between 18 and 35 years old in good health. Specimen: blood. The chain couples TRBV24-1 to TRBJ2-1; TRBD2 is a weak D gene call, 6 bases matching. Read as DNA, the sequence is TGTGCCACCGCGGGACTGGAAATTAATGAGCAGTTCTTC. This yields the protein CATAGLEINEQFF.